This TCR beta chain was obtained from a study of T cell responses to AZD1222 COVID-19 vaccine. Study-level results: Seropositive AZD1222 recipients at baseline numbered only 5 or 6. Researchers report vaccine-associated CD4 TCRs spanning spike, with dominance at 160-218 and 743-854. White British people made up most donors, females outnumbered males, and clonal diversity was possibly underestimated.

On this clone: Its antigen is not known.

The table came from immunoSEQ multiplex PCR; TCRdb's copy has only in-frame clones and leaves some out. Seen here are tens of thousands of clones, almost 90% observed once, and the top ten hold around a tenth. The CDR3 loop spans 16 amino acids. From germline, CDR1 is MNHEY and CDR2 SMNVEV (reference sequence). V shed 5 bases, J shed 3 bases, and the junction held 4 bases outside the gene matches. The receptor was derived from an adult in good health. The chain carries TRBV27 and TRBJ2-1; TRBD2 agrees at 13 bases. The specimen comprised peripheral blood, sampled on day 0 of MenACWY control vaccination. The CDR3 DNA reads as TGTGCCAGCAGTCCTCGGACTAGCGGGGGCTACAATGAGCAGTTCTTC. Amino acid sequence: CASSPRTSGGYNEQFF.